This TCR beta chain was sequenced in a study of T cells in Graves' hyperthyroidism and ophthalmopathy. Researchers amplified the TCR beta CDR3 regions from RNA transcripts. A first-round RT-PCR of the TCR CDR3 used the HTBI primer set. TCRdb passed the multiplex PCR reads through MiXCR, listing each CDR3 protein once. The repertoire holds around 580,000 distinct CDR3 sequences, with 46% as singletons. Germline trimming cut 6 bases from V and 4 bases from J; bases unmatched to any gene: 5. Per germline, CDR1 ENHRY and CDR2 SYGVKD. This CDR3 has 14 residues. Those with hyperthyroidism were 18 to 65 years old, newly diagnosed, and ill for under 2 months. Exclusion of a patient resulted from uncontrolled infection, other autoimmune disease, pregnancy or lactation. The diagnoses drew upon clinical symptoms, serum thyroxine and TRAb, thyroid ultrasound and orbital computed tomography. This clonotype was detected ten times or more.

This TCR was recovered from a woman aged 18-29 years with Graves' hyperthyroidism. This chain connects TRBV10-3 to TRBJ2-5, with 10 positions matching TRBD2. What was sequenced was peripheral blood or thyroid tissue (not recorded which). The CDR3 bases are TGTGCCATCAGCCCCAGCGGGAGGGCAGAGACCCAGTACTTC. Its protein product is CAISPSGRAETQYF.